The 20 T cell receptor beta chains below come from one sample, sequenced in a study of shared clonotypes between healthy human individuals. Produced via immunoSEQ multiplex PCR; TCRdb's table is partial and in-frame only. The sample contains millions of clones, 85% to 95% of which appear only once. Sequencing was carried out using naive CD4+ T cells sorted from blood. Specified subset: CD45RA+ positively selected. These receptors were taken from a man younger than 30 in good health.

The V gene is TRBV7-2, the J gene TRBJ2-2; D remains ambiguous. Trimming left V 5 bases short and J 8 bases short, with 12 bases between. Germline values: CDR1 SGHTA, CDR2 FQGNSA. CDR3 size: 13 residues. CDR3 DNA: TGTGCCAGCAGCAGTACCTCGGTGGGGGAGCTGTTTTTT. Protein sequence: CASSSTSVGELFF.

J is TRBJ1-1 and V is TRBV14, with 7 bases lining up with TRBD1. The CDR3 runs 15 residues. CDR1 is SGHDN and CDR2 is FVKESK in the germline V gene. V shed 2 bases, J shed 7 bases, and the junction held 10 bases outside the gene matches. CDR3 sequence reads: CASSQTGVRHREAFF. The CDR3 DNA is TGTGCCAGCAGCCAAACAGGGGTGCGACACCGTGAAGCTTTCTTT.

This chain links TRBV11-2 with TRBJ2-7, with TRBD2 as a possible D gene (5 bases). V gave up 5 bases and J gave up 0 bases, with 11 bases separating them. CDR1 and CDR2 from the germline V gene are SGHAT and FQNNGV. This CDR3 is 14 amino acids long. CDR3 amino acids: CASSAIRDSYEQYF. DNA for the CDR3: TGTGCCAGCAGCGCAATCCGGGACTCCTACGAGCAGTACTTC.

The DNA of the CDR3 is TGTGCCACCAGCATTGGTTTAGAGGGAAAACTGTTTTTT. Its translation is CATSIGLEGKLFF. This chain uses TRBV15 with TRBJ1-4; no definite D call. Trimming took off 4 bases at V and 10 bases at J, with 13 bases between the two ends. There are 13 residues in the CDR3. CDR1 and CDR2 (germline): LNHNV, YYDKDF (reference sequence).

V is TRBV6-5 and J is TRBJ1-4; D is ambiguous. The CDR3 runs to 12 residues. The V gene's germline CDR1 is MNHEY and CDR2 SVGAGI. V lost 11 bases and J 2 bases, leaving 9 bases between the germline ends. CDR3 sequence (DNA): TGTGCCGTTCGGGCCACTAATGAAAAACTGTTTTTT. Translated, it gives CAVRATNEKLFF.

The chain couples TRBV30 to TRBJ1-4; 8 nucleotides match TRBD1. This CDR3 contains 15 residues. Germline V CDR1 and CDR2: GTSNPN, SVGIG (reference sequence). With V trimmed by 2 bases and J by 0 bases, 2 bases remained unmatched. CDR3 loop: CAWSPGGTTNEKLFF. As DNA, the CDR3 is TGTGCCTGGAGTCCAGGGGGCACAACTAATGAAAAACTGTTTTTT.

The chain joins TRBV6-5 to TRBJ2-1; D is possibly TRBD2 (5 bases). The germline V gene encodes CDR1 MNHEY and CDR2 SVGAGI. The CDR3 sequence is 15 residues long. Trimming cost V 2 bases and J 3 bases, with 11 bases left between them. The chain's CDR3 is CASSYVQAGYNEQFF. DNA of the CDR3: TGTGCCAGCAGTTACGTCCAGGCGGGCTACAATGAGCAGTTCTTC.

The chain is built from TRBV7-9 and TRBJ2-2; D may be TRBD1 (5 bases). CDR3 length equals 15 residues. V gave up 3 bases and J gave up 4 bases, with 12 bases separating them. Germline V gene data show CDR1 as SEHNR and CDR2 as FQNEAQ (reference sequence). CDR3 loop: CASSLSEQGTGELFF. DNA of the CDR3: TGTGCCAGCAGCTTGTCCGAGCAGGGCACCGGGGAGCTGTTTTTT.

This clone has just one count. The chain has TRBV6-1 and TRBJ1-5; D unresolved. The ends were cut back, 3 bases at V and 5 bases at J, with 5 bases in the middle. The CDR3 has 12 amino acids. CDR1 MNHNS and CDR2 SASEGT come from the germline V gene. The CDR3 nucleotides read TGTGCCAGCAGTGACGGCGATCAGCCCCAGCATTTT. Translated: CASSDGDQPQHF.

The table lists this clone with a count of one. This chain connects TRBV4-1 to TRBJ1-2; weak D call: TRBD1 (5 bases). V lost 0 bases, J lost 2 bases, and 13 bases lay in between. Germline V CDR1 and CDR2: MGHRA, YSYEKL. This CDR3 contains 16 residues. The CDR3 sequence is CASSQEVGALNYGYTF. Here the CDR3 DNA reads TGCGCCAGCAGCCAAGAGGTCGGGGCACTGAACTATGGCTACACCTTC.

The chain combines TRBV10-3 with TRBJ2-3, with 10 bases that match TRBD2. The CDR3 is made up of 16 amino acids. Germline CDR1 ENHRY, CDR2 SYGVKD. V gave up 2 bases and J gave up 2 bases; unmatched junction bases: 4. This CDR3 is CAISERTSGLTDTQYF. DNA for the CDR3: TGTGCCATCAGTGAGAGGACTAGCGGACTCACAGATACGCAGTATTTT.

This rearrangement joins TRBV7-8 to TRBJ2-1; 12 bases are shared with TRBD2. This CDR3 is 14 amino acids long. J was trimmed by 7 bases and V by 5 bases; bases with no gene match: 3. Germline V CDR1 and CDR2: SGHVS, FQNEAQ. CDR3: CASSAGLAGNEQFF. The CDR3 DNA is TGTGCCAGCAGCGCTGGACTAGCGGGAAATGAGCAGTTCTTC.

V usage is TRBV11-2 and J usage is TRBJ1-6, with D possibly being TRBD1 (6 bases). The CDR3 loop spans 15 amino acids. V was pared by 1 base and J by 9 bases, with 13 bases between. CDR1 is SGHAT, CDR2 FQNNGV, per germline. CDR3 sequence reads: CASSLVRGAISPLHF. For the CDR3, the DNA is TGTGCCAGCAGCTTAGTTCGGGGGGCGATTTCACCCCTCCACTTT.

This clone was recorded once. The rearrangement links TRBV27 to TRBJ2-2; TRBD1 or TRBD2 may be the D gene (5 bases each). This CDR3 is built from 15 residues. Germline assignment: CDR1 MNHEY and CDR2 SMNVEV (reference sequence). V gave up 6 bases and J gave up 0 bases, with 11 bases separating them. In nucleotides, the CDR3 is TGTGCCAGCAGGAGGGGACCTTCGAACACCGGGGAGCTGTTTTTT. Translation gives CASRRGPSNTGELFF.

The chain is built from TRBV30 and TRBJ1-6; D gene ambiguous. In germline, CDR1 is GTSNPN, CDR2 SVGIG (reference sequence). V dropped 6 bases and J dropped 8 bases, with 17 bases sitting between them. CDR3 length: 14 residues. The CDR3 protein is CACTPGPGYSPLHF. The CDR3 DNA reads TGTGCCTGTACTCCGGGCCCCGGTTATTCACCCCTCCACTTT.

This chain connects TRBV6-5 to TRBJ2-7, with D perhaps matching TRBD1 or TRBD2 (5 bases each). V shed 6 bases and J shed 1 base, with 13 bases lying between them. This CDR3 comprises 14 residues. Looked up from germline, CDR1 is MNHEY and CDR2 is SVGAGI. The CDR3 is CASSRPGPSYEQYF. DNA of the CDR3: TGTGCCAGCAGCCGACCGGGGCCGTCCTACGAGCAGTACTTC.

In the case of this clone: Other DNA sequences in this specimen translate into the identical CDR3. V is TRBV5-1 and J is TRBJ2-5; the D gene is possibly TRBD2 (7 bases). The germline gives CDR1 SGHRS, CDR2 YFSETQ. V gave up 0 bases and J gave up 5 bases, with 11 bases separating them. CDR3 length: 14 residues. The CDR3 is CASSLAGGTETQYF. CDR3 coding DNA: TGCGCCAGCAGCTTGGCGGGGGGCACGGAGACCCAGTACTTC.

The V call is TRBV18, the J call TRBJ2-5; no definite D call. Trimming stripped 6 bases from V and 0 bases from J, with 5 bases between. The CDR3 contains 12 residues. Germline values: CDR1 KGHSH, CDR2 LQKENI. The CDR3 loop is CASSGYQETQYF. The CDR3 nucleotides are TGTGCCAGCTCCGGGTACCAAGAGACCCAGTACTTC. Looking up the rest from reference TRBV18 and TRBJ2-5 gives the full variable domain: NAGVMQNPRHLVRRRGQEARLRCSPMKGHSHVYWYRQLPEEGLKFMVYLQKENIIDESGMPKERFSAEFPKEGPSILRIQQVVRGDSAAYFCASSGYQETQYFGPGTRLLVL.

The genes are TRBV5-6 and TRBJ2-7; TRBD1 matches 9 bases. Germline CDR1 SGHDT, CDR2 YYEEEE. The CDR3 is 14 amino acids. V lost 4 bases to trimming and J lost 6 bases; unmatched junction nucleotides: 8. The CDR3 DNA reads TGTGCCAGCAGCCTGGGGGACAGGGTGTCCGAGCAGTACTTC. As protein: CASSLGDRVSEQYF.

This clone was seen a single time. The CDR3, as DNA: TGTGCTAACCCGGGAGACGAGCAGTACTTC. This codes for CANPGDEQYF. This chain links TRBV12-5 with TRBJ2-7, with D tentatively TRBD2 (6 bases). The CDR3 has 10 amino acids. Germline CDR1 reads LGHNT; CDR2 reads FRNRAP. The ends were cut back, 10 bases at V and 5 bases at J, with 9 bases in the middle.